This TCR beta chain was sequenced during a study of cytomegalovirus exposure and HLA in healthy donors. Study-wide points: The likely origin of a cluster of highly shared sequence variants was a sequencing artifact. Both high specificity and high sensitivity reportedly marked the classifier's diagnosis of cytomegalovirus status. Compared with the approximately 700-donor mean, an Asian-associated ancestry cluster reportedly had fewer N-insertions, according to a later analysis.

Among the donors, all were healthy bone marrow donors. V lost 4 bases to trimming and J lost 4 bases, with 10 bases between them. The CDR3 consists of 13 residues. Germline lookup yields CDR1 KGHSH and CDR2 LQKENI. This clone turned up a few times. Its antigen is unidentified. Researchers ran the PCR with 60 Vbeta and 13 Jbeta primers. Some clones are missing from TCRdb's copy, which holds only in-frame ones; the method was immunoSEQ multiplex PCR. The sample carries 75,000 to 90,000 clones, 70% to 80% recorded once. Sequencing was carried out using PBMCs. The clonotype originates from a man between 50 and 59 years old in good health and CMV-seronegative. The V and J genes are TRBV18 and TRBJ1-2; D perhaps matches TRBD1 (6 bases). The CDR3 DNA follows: TGTGCCAGCTCACTTGACAGGTTCTATGGCTACACCTTC. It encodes CASSLDRFYGYTF.